The clone carrying this T cell receptor (beta chain) was counted once. The data stem from a study of shared clonotypes between healthy human individuals. Study-wide context: Participating donors consisted of a couple of women and a few men aged 18 to 49. CD8 memory received one plate per donor, CD8 naive two, CD4 memory three and CD4 naive three.

CDR1 and CDR2 from the germline V gene are ENHRY and SYGVKD. V lost 7 bases and J lost 5, with 14 bases in between. The CDR3 has 13 residues. Genomic DNA per cell subset filled all wells of several immunoSEQ plates. The method was immunoSEQ multiplex PCR; TCRdb's version includes in-frame clones alone and lacks a portion of them. The table has hundreds of thousands of clones, 74% seen once. Sequencing input: memory CD4+ T cells sorted from blood. The sample's subset: CD45RA-negative fraction. This clonotype originated in a woman between 25 and 40 years old in good health. This chain links TRBV10-3 with TRBJ1-1; D gene ambiguous. In nucleotides, the CDR3 is TGTGCCATCAACGGACCCGGCCGGACTGAAGCTTTCTTT. It yields the protein CAINGPGRTEAFF.